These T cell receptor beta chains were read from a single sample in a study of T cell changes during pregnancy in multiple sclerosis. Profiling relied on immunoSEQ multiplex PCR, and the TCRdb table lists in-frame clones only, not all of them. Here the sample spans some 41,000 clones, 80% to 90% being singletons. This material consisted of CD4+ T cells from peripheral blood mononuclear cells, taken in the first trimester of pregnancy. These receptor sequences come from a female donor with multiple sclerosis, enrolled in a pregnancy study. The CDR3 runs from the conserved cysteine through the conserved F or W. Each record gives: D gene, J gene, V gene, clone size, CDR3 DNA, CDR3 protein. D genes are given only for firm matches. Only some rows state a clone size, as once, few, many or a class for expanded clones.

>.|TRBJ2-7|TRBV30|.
TGTGCCTGGAGTCTCCCGGGGTCCGGATCCTACGAGCAGTACTTC
CAWSLPGSGSYEQYF
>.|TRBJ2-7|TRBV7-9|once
TGTGCCAGCACGAGGGGAGGCCCTAGAGACGAGCAGTACTTC
CASTRGGPRDEQYF
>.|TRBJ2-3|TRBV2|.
TGTGCCAGCATCATGTTCGTGACAGGAAGCACAGATACGCAGTATTTT
CASIMFVTGSTDTQYF
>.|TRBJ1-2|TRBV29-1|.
TGCAGCGCGGGACGGGACTCCTCTAGCTATGGCTACACCTTC
CSAGRDSSSYGYTF
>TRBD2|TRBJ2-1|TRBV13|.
TGTGCCAGCAGCTTAGGCCCCCGGGGGGGGCCCCACAATGAGCAGTTCTTC
CASSLGPRGGPHNEQFF
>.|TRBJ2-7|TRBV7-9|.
TGTGCCAGCAGCTTCGACTTGTACGAGCAGTACTTC
CASSFDLYEQYF
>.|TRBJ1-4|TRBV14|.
TGTGCCAGCAGCCCAAAGAACAGCCCAACTAATGAAAAACTGTTTTTT
CASSPKNSPTNEKLFF
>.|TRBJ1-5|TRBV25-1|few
TGTGCCAGCAGTGAAACCAGGGTGCATCAGCCCCAGCATTTT
CASSETRVHQPQHF
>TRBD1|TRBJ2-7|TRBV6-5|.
TGTGCCAGCAGTCGACAGGGCAGGCCGTCCTACGAGCAGTACTTC
CASSRQGRPSYEQYF
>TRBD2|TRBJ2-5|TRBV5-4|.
TGTGCCAGCAGCTTCGATAGCGGGGGAGGAGAGACCCAGTACTTC
CASSFDSGGGETQYF
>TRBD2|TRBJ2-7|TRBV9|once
TGTGCCAGCAGCGTGGGCCTAGCGGATACCTACGAGCAGTACTTC
CASSVGLADTYEQYF
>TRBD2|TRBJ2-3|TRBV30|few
TGTGCCTGGAGTGTTTTGGCTAGCGGGTTGGATACGCAGTATTTT
CAWSVLASGLDTQYF
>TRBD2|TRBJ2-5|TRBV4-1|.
TGCGCCAGCAGGGACGTATTAGCGGGGGGTAAAGAGACCCAGTACTTC
CASRDVLAGGKETQYF
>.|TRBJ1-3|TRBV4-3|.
TGCGCCAGCAGCCCCGAAGACAAGAGAAACACCATATATTTT
CASSPEDKRNTIYF
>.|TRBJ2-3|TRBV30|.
TGTGCCTGGAGTAAGGGGGGAGGGTCCACAGATACGCAGTATTTT
CAWSKGGGSTDTQYF
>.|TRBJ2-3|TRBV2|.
TGTGCCAGCTTCGCGCGGGCCAACACAGATACGCAGTATTTT
CASFARANTDTQYF
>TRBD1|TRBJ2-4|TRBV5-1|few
TGCGCCAGCAGCGATCGGGACAGTGGGAACATTCAGTACTTC
CASSDRDSGNIQYF
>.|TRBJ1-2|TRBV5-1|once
TGCGCCAGCAGCGTGTTGCCGTCCCTCCCGGCGGATGGCTACACCTTC
CASSVLPSLPADGYTF
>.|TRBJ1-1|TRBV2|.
TGTGCCAGCAGTGCCCTTACAGGTCCCCGTTACACTGAAGCTTTCTTT
CASSALTGPRYTEAFF
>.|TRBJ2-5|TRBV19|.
TGTGCCAGTAGTACGCTTCAACTCTCCGGGGGGACCCAGTACTTC
CASSTLQLSGGTQYF
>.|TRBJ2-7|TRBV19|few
TGTGCCAGTAGTATCGGGGGACTCAGCCGGAGCTCCTACGAGCAGTACTTC
CASSIGGLSRSSYEQYF
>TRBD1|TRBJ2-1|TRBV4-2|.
TGTGCCAGCAGCAGGACAGGGGGCGCTTGGGAGAATGAGCAGTTCTTC
CASSRTGGAWENEQFF
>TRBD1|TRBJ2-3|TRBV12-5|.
TGTGCTAGTGGTTTGTCCCCCTCAGGACAGGGTACAGATACGCAGTATTTT
CASGLSPSGQGTDTQYF
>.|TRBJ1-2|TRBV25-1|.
TGTGCCAGCAGTGAAACAGCCAACTATGGCTACACCTTC
CASSETANYGYTF
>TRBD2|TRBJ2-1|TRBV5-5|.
TGTGCCAGCAGATCGGGGGGGAGCTCCTACAATGAGCAGTTCTTC
CASRSGGSSYNEQFF
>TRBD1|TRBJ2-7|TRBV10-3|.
TGTGCCATCAAAGTGACAGGGGCGGCGTCCGAGCAGTACTTC
CAIKVTGAASEQYF
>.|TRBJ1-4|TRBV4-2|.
TGTGCCAGCAGCCAAGACCGACTGGGTAATGAAAAACTGTTTTTT
CASSQDRLGNEKLFF
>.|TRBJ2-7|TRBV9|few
TGTGCCAGCAGCGAATACAGGGCTAGCTCCTACGAGCAGTACTTC
CASSEYRASSYEQYF
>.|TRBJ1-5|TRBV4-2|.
TGTGCCAGCAGCCAAGATACGATGGGGGCACATCAGCCCCAGCATTTT
CASSQDTMGAHQPQHF
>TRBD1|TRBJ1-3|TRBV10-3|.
TGTGCCATTCGGGACAGGGGACCCTCTGGAAACACCATATATTTT
CAIRDRGPSGNTIYF
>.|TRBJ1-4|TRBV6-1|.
TGTGCCAGCCTTTGGCAGGAGGGCGAAAAACTGTTTTTT
CASLWQEGEKLFF
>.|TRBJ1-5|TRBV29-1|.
TGCAGCGTTGTGGATAGTAGCTATAGCAATCAGCCCCAGCATTTT
CSVVDSSYSNQPQHF
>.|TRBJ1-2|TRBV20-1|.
TGCAGTGCTCACGCGTCCTACACCTTC
CSAHASYTF
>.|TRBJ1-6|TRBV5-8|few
TGTGCCAGCACACACTTCAGGGGCGTGGGTAATTCACCCCTCCACTTT
CASTHFRGVGNSPLHF
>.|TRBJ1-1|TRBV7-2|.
TGTGCCAGCAGCATACAGGGAGGGACTGAAGCTTTCTTT
CASSIQGGTEAFF